A single sample is the source of the 11 T cell receptor beta chains below, sequenced in a study of cytomegalovirus exposure and HLA in healthy donors. PCR primers comprised 60 Vbeta and 13 Jbeta primers. Measured with immunoSEQ multiplex PCR; TCRdb has only the in-frame clones, and not every one. Altogether about 87,000 clones are present, roughly three quarters being singletons, with the ten largest covering over 3%. The sample was PBMCs. These receptor sequences come from a woman aged 40 to 50 in good health and CMV-seronegative.

CDR3 nucleotides: TGTGCCAGCAGCCCTCGGGGAGGTCACACCGGGGAGCTGTTTTTT. Translating gives CASSPRGGHTGELFF. V is TRBV7-3 and J is TRBJ2-2; TRBD2 is a possible D gene (6 bases). The V gene lost 5 bases and the J gene lost 3 bases, with 13 bases spanning the gap. Germline V gene sequence: CDR1 SGHTA, CDR2 FQGTGA. The length of the CDR3 is 15 residues.

The chain employs TRBV7-6 and TRBJ1-2, with 7 bases aligning to TRBD1. Per germline, CDR1 SGHVS and CDR2 FNYEAQ. Germline trimming cut 4 bases from V and 7 bases from J; bases unmatched to any gene: 9. The CDR3 runs to 14 residues. This CDR3 reads CASSSLDRAPGYTF. Here the CDR3 DNA reads TGTGCCAGCAGCTCTCTAGACAGGGCGCCTGGCTACACCTTC.

The chain combines TRBV7-2 with TRBJ1-2; D may be TRBD1 (5 bases). The ends were cut back, 2 bases at V and 11 bases at J, with 15 bases in the middle. The V gene's germline CDR1 is SGHTA and CDR2 FQGNSA. This CDR3 spans 13 amino acids. The CDR3 DNA is TGTGCCAGCAGCTTACCGGGGGTCCGGGTTTACACCTTC. Its protein product is CASSLPGVRVYTF.

This sequence joins TRBV7-7 and TRBJ2-2; 13 bases agree with TRBD2. J gave up 0 bases and V 0 bases, and 1 base lay outside the gene matches. The CDR3 is 18 amino acids. CDR1 is SSHAT, CDR2 FNYEAQ, per germline (reference sequence). CDR3 sequence reads: CASSLATSGGANTGELFF. The CDR3 bases are TGTGCCAGCAGCTTAGCAACTAGCGGGGGGGCGAACACCGGGGAGCTGTTTTTT.

The chain recombines TRBV21-1 with TRBJ2-7; the table's D call TRBD1 went unverified against the DNA. TRBV21-1 is a recognized pseudogene. The CDR3 sequence is 12 residues long. The CDR3 coding sequence is TGTGCCAGCAGCAGAAGACAGACCGAGCAGTACTTC. It specifies CASSRRQTEQYF.

V usage is TRBV10-1 and J usage is TRBJ1-1, with 7 bases matching TRBD1. The germline gives CDR1 WNHNN, CDR2 SYGVQD (reference sequence). The CDR3 is 16 residues long. V shed 2 bases and J 1 base; nucleotides not matched to a gene: 7. The DNA for the CDR3 is TGCGCCAGCAGTGAGCCCCCAGGGGGAGGGAACACTGAAGCTTTCTTT. It yields the protein CASSEPPGGGNTEAFF.

The genes are TRBV30 and TRBJ1-4, with TRBD1 matching over 9 bases. The CDR3 is 15 residues long. CDR1 is GTSNPN and CDR2 is SVGIG in the germline V gene (reference sequence). V shed 0 bases, J shed 8 bases, and the junction held 7 bases outside the gene matches. The CDR3 sequence: CAWSVKMGQGEKLFF. The CDR3 coding sequence is TGTGCCTGGAGTGTTAAAATGGGACAGGGAGAAAAACTGTTTTTT.

CDR3 DNA sequence: TGTGCCAGCAGCGGCCGGGACAGGGATCCCATTAAAACGCAGTATTTT. Residues: CASSGRDRDPIKTQYF. V is TRBV9 and J is TRBJ2-3; 9 nucleotides agree with TRBD1. Losses at the gene ends were 3 bases for V and 9 bases for J; bases not matched to a gene: 14. Looked up from germline, CDR1 is SGDLS and CDR2 is YYNGEE. CDR3 length: 16 amino acids.

The rearrangement links TRBV5-6 to TRBJ2-1; TRBD2 matches 14 bases. The V segment lost 4 bases and the J segment 4 bases; nucleotides outside the gene matches: 7. The CDR3 totals 17 residues. Germline assignment: CDR1 SGHDT and CDR2 YYEEEE. This chain's CDR3 is CASSSLRLAGGYNEQFF. The CDR3 DNA follows: TGTGCCAGCAGCAGCTTAAGACTAGCGGGGGGGTACAATGAGCAGTTCTTC.

The chain recombines TRBV19 with TRBJ1-1, with 11 bases identical to TRBD1. From germline, CDR1 is LNHDA and CDR2 SQIVND (reference sequence). Germline trimming cut 5 bases from V and 6 bases from J; bases unmatched to any gene: 5. The CDR3 sequence is 14 residues long. This CDR3 is CASSDGQGASEAFF. The CDR3 DNA follows: TGTGCCAGTAGTGACGGACAGGGGGCTTCTGAAGCTTTCTTT. The full variable domain, rest sourced from reference TRBV19 and TRBJ1-1, is DGGITQSPKYLFRKEGQNVTLSCEQNLNHDAMYWYRQDPGQGLRLIYYSQIVNDFQKGDIAEGYSVSREKKESFPLTVTSAQKNPTAFYLCASSDGQGASEAFFGQGTRLTVV.

V and J are TRBV7-9 and TRBJ1-1, with D possibly TRBD1 on 6 matching bases. CDR3 length: 14 residues. The ends were cut back, 1 base at V and 1 base at J, with 7 bases in the middle. Germline CDR1 and CDR2: SEHNR and FQNEAQ (reference sequence). The CDR3 nucleotides read TGTGCCAGCAGCTTAGGACAGGAGAACACTGAAGCTTTCTTT. It yields the protein CASSLGQENTEAFF.